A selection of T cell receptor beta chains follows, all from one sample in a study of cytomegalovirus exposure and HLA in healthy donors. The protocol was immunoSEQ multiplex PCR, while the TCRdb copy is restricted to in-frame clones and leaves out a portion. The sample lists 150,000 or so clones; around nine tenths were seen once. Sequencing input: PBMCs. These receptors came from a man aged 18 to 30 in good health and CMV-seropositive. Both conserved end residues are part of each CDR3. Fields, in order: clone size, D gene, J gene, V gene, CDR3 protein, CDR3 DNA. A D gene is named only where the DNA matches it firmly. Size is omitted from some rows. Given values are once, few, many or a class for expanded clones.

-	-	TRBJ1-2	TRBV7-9	CASSVGGIGGYTF	TGTGCCAGCAGCGTCGGAGGGATTGGCGGCTACACCTTC
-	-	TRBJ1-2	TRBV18	CASSQTDSSGYGYTF	TGTGCCAGCTCCCAGACAGACAGCTCGGGCTATGGCTACACCTTC
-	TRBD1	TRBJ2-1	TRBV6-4	CASSDQQGGNEQFF	TGTGCCAGCAGTGACCAACAGGGGGGCAATGAGCAGTTCTTC
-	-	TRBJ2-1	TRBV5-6	CASRGQGQYNEQFF	TGTGCCAGCAGGGGGCAGGGACAATACAATGAGCAGTTCTTC
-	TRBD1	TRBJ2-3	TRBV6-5	CASSWTGVTDTQYF	TGTGCCAGCAGCTGGACAGGGGTAACAGATACGCAGTATTTT
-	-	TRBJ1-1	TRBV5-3	CARNPGQNTEAFF	TGTGCCAGAAACCCGGGACAGAACACTGAAGCTTTCTTT
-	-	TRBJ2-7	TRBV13	CASSSRGLSYEQYF	TGTGCCAGCAGCTCCCGGGGACTTTCCTACGAGCAGTACTTC
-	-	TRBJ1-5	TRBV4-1	CASSQDSKQPQHF	TGCGCCAGCAGCCAAGATAGTAAGCAGCCCCAGCATTTT
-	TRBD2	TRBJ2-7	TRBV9	CASSVDASGRRQYF	TGTGCCAGCAGCGTAGATGCTAGCGGGAGGAGGCAGTACTTC
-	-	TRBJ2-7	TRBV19	CASSIRAVSYEQYF	TGTGCCAGTAGTATCAGGGCCGTCTCCTACGAGCAGTACTTC
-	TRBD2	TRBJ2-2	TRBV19	CASSHPGEGGELFF	TGTGCCAGTAGTCACCCTGGGGAGGGCGGGGAGCTGTTTTTT
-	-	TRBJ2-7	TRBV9	CASSVSWGVGYEQYF	TGTGCCAGCAGCGTATCTTGGGGGGTGGGCTACGAGCAGTACTTC
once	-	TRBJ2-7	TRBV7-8	CASSLAGLVYNEQYF	TGTGCCAGCAGCTTAGCGGGTCTAGTCTACAACGAGCAGTACTTC
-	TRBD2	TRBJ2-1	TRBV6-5	CASSYRLAGRIEQFF	TGTGCCAGCAGTTACAGACTAGCGGGACGCATTGAGCAGTTCTTC
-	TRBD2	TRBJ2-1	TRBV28	CASSSLTSGRVVNEQFF	TGTGCCAGCAGTTCCCTGACTAGCGGGAGAGTAGTTAATGAGCAGTTCTTC
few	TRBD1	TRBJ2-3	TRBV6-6	CAILPGQGADTQYF	TGTGCTATCCTACCGGGACAGGGGGCGGATACGCAGTATTTT
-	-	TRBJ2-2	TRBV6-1	CASSGVVAGELFF	TGTGCCAGCAGTGGAGTAGTGGCCGGGGAGCTGTTTTTT
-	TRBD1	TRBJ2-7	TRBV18	CASSPPGQAGGEQYF	TGTGCCAGCTCACCACCCGGACAGGCCGGCGGCGAGCAGTACTTC
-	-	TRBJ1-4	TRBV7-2	CASSLGAGAGFNEKLFF	TGTGCCAGCAGCTTAGGGGCGGGGGCAGGGTTCAATGAAAAACTGTTTTTT
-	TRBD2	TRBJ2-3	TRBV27	CASSPRLAGVGPIPYTDTQYF	TGTGCCAGCAGTCCGCGGCTAGCGGGAGTCGGCCCAATTCCTTACACAGATACGCAGTATTTT
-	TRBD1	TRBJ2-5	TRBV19	CASSSVRDRGGETQYF	TGTGCCAGTAGTAGCGTCCGGGACAGGGGGGGAGAGACCCAGTACTTC
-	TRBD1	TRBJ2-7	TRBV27	CASSLTGQGGSYEQYF	TGTGCCAGCAGTCTAACGGGACAGGGGGGCTCCTACGAGCAGTACTTC
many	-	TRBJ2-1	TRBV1	CTSSQELRGGANNEQFF	TGCACCAGCAGCCAAGAATTGAGGGGGGGGGCCAACAATGAGCAGTTCTTC
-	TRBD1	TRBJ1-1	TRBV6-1	CASDPGGLGHIEAFF	TGTGCCAGCGATCCAGGGGGATTAGGCCACATTGAAGCTTTCTTT
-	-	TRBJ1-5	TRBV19	CASRPDSYNQPQHF	TGTGCCAGTAGACCGGACAGCTACAATCAGCCCCAGCATTTT
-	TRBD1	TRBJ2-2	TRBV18	CASSRRTGSTGELFF	TGTGCCAGCTCACGCCGGACAGGGAGCACCGGGGAGCTGTTTTTT
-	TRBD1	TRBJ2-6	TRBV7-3	CASSFDRARIHSGANVLTF	TGTGCCAGCAGCTTCGACAGGGCAAGGATTCACTCTGGGGCCAACGTCCTGACTTTC
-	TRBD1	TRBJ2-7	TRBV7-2	CASSPSRGRLYEQYF	TGTGCCAGCAGCCCTAGCAGGGGGCGTCTCTACGAGCAGTACTTC
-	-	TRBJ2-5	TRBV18	CASSAGQLQETQYF	TGTGCCAGCTCAGCGGGACAGCTCCAAGAGACCCAGTACTTC
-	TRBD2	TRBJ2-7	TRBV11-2	CASSIGTSGTYEQYF	TGTGCCAGCAGCATCGGGACTAGTGGCACCTACGAGCAGTACTTC
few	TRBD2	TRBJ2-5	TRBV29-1	CSVPGLAQETQYF	TGCAGCGTACCGGGACTAGCTCAAGAGACCCAGTACTTC
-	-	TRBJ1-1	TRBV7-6	CASRRGTDTLGTEAFF	TGTGCCAGCAGACGCGGGACCGACACCCTGGGCACTGAAGCTTTCTTT
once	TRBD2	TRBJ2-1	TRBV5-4	CASNPREGGGEFF	TGTGCCAGCAACCCTCGGGAGGGGGGCGGCGAGTTCTTC
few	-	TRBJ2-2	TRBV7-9	CASSSRDGELFF	TGTGCCAGCAGCTCTCGGGACGGGGAGCTGTTTTTT
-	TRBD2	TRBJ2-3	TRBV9	CASSPRYGTSRTDTQYF	TGTGCCAGCAGCCCTCGTTACGGGACTAGCAGGACAGATACGCAGTATTTT
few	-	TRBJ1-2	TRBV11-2	CASSLGQNYGYTF	TGTGCCAGCAGCTTAGGGCAGAACTATGGCTACACCTTC
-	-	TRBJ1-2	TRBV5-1	CASSLVLAGAQPNYGYTF	TGCGCCAGCAGCTTGGTACTTGCAGGGGCGCAACCAAACTATGGCTACACCTTC
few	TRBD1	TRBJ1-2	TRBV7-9	CASSRDRGATNYGYTF	TGTGCCAGCAGCCGGGACAGGGGCGCGACTAACTATGGCTACACCTTC
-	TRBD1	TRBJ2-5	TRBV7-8	CASSLAQGAIETQYF	TGTGCCAGCAGCTTAGCACAGGGGGCAATTGAGACCCAGTACTTC
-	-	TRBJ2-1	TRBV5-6	CASSSGDSYNEQFF	TGTGCCAGCTCCTCGGGGGATTCCTACAATGAGCAGTTCTTC
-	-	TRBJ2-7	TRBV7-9	CASSLFIQGAYEQYF	TGTGCCAGCAGCTTATTCATCCAGGGTGCCTACGAGCAGTACTTC
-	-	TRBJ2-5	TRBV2	CASILNSVTSGTQYF	TGTGCCAGCATCCTGAATAGCGTAACAAGTGGGACCCAGTACTTC
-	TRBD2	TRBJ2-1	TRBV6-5	CASSRLGGENEQFF	TGTGCCAGCAGCCGACTCGGGGGGGAGAATGAGCAGTTCTTC
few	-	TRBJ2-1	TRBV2	CASRLLLSGLEQFF	TGTGCCAGCAGACTCCTGCTGAGCGGGCTTGAGCAGTTCTTC
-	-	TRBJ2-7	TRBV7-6	CASSLVGSVGASYEQYF	TGTGCCAGCAGCTTAGTGGGATCAGTGGGGGCGTCCTACGAGCAGTACTTC
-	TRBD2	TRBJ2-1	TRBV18	CASSPGGTSGTKQFF	TGTGCCAGCTCACCTGGGGGGACTAGCGGGACCAAGCAGTTCTTC